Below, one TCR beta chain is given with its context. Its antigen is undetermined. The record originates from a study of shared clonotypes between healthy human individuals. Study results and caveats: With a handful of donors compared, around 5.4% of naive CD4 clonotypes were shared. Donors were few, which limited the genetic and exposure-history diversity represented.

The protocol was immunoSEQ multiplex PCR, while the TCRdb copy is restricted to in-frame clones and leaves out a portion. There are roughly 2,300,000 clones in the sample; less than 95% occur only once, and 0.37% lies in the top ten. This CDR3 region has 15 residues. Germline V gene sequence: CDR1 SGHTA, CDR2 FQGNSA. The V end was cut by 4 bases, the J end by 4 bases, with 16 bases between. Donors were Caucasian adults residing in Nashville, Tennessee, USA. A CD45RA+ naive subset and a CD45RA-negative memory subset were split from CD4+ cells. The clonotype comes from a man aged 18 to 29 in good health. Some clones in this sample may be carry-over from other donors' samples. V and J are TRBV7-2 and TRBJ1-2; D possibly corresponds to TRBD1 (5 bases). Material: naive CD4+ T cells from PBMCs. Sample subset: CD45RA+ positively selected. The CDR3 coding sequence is TGTGCCAGCAGCTCCCCCAAAGGGACCCCCTATGGCTACACCTTC. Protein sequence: CASSSPKGTPYGYTF.